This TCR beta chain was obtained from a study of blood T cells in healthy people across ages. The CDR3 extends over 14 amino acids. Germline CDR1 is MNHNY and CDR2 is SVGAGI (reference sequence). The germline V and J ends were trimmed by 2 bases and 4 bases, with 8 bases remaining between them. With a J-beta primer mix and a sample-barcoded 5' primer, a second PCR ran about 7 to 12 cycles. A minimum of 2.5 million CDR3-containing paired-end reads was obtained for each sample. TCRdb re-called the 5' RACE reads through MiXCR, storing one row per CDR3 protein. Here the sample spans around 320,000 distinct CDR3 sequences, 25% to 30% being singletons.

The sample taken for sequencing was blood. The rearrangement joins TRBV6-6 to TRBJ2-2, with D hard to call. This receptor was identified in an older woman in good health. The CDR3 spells CASSYGGPTGELFF. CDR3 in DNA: TGTGCCAGCAGTTACGGCGGTCCCACCGGGGAGCTGTTTTTT.